This T cell receptor beta chain appears in the sequencing data of a study of technical replicates of blood from a handful of donors. V lost 5 bases and J lost 5, with 12 bases in between. Germline assignment: CDR1 GTSNPN and CDR2 SVGIG (reference sequence). This CDR3 spans 12 amino acids. Sequencing used immunoSEQ multiplex PCR; TCRdb keeps in-frame clones, though not all of them. The profile shows some 56,000 clones, around 93% of them singletons. The sequenced sample was PBMCs. The rearrangement joins TRBV30 to TRBJ2-5, with a tentative D call TRBD1 (6 bases). The receptor was isolated from a human donor in good health. Some clones in this sample may be carry-over from other donors' samples. CDR3 coding DNA: TGTGCCTGGGGGACACTCCAGGAGACCCAGTACTTC. This translates into CAWGTLQETQYF.